The next 26 T cell receptor beta chains were all read from a single sample in a study of OX40 agonist ivuxolimab in advanced cancers. Libraries were made using the immunoSEQ multiplex PCR assay. The immuneACCESS repertoire file appears here via TCRdb, limited to in-frame rearrangements. These files lack a portion of the clones; in checked studies, under half of the deficit traces to unresolved V genes, and the cause of the others is not known. The sample data list 55,000 to 65,000 clones, and 70% to 90% of these were observed just once. Jointly, the top ten make up less than 0.85% of the sample. Sequenced here: CD4+ or CD8+ T cells sorted from blood, sampled in a trial of the OX40 agonist ivuxolimab. These receptors all come from an adult with an advanced solid tumor such as melanoma, head and neck, liver or kidney cancer.

The chain carries TRBV27 and TRBJ2-1; tentatively, D is TRBD1 (6 bases). Trimming took 7 bases from V and 1 from J, leaving 20 bases between them. Germline-derived CDR1 and CDR2 are MNHEY and SMNVEV (reference sequence). CDR3 length equals 17 residues. The CDR3 sequence: CASNTLQGLGSYNEQFF. The CDR3 DNA reads as TGTGCCAGCAACACGCTACAGGGCTTGGGGTCCTACAATGAGCAGTTCTTC.

This clone has just one count. The V gene is TRBV28, the J gene TRBJ1-1; D unclear. V was cut by 4 bases and J by 0 bases, with 9 bases left in between. Germline lookup yields CDR1 MDHEN and CDR2 SYDVKM. CDR3 length: 14 amino acids. Written as DNA, the CDR3 is TGTGCCAGCAGTTCCTCCTTCATGAACACTGAAGCTTTCTTT. Encoded protein: CASSSSFMNTEAFF.

The chain combines TRBV7-6 with TRBJ2-7; no firm D call. V lost 1 base to trimming and J lost 3 bases, with 10 bases between them. Germline V gene sequence: CDR1 SGHVS, CDR2 FNYEAQ. This CDR3 is 14 amino acids long. DNA of the CDR3: TGTGCCAGCAGCTTAGAGGGCCCCAACTACGAGCAGTACTTC. Protein sequence: CASSLEGPNYEQYF.

The rearrangement joins TRBV30 to TRBJ1-2; D remains unclear. Trimming took 2 bases from V and 7 from J, leaving 11 bases between them. This CDR3 spans 12 amino acids. Germline V gene sequence: CDR1 GTSNPN, CDR2 SVGIG (reference sequence). In nucleotides, the CDR3 is TGTGCCTGGAGTCTCGGGGAGGGTGGCTACACCTTC. Translating gives CAWSLGEGGYTF.

This chain uses TRBV28 with TRBJ1-1; D call uncertain. V lost 6 bases and J 1 base, leaving 9 bases between the germline ends. The germline CDR1 and CDR2 sequences are MDHEN and SYDVKM. The CDR3 runs 13 residues. Written as DNA, the CDR3 is TGTGCCAGCAGCCGTGACACGAACACTGAAGCTTTCTTT. Translating gives CASSRDTNTEAFF.

V gene TRBV6-6 combines with J gene TRBJ1-2; 8 nucleotides match TRBD1. This CDR3 region has 14 residues. The V segment lost 7 bases and the J segment 5 bases; nucleotides outside the gene matches: 9. CDR1 is MNHNY and CDR2 is SVGAGI in the germline V gene (reference sequence). The CDR3 coding sequence is TGTGCCAGCACCCAGCCGGGACAGGTGTATGGCTACACCTTC. This codes for CASTQPGQVYGYTF.

V is TRBV6-6 and J is TRBJ2-5; D unclear. The CDR3 runs 11 residues. Trimming stripped 2 bases from V and 5 bases from J, with 3 bases between. The germline V gene encodes CDR1 MNHNY and CDR2 SVGAGI (reference sequence). CDR3 in DNA: TGTGCCAGCAGTTACATTGAGACCCAGTACTTC. This translates into CASSYIETQYF.

The chain has TRBV19 and TRBJ2-2; 9 positions match TRBD1. Per the germline V gene, CDR1 is LNHDA and CDR2 is SQIVND (reference sequence). V lost 8 bases to trimming and J lost 3 bases; unmatched junction nucleotides: 4. The CDR3 runs to 14 residues. The chain's CDR3 is CASGGTGYTGELFF. CDR3 in DNA: TGTGCCAGTGGTGGGACAGGGTACACCGGGGAGCTGTTTTTT.

This rearrangement joins TRBV6-5 to TRBJ1-1; 7 bases agree with TRBD1. Germline V CDR1 and CDR2: MNHEY, SVGAGI. Trimming cost V 8 bases and J 0 bases; bases outside gene matches: 6. The CDR3 contains 14 residues. The CDR3 DNA reads TGTGCCAGCGGGGGGACAGCCATGAACACTGAAGCTTTCTTT. Its translation is CASGGTAMNTEAFF.

V gene TRBV7-8 combines with J gene TRBJ2-5; D possibly corresponds to TRBD2 (6 bases). Germline assignment: CDR1 SGHVS and CDR2 FQNEAQ. With 5 bases removed from V and 5 bases from J, the gap between germline ends came to 18 bases. The length of the CDR3 is 15 residues. The CDR3 bases are TGTGCCAGCAGCGGGGGGTCCTCCAGGGTTGAGACCCAGTACTTC. Its translation is CASSGGSSRVETQYF.

The chain has TRBV6-5 and TRBJ2-5, with 9 bases lining up with TRBD2. CDR1 is MNHEY and CDR2 is SVGAGI in the germline V gene. Trimming at V came to 6 bases and at J to 5 bases, leaving 4 bases not matched to a gene. This CDR3 is built from 13 residues. CDR3 coding DNA: TGTGCCAGCAGCCTTGGACTAGCGGAGACCCAGTACTTC. Amino acids: CASSLGLAETQYF.

The chain is built from TRBV6-1 and TRBJ1-5; possibly TRBD1 for D (5 bases). Per the germline V gene, CDR1 is MNHNS and CDR2 is SASEGT. This CDR3 comprises 15 residues. V dropped 0 bases and J dropped 5 bases, with 11 bases sitting between them. The CDR3 region is CASSEAVGVHQPQHF. The DNA for the CDR3 is TGTGCCAGCAGTGAAGCGGTAGGGGTACATCAGCCCCAGCATTTT.

V usage is TRBV10-2 and J usage is TRBJ2-7, with D uncertain. Trimming shortened V by 7 bases and J by 0 bases, and 10 bases separated the two germline ends. Germline values: CDR1 WSHSY, CDR2 SAAADI. This CDR3 spans 13 amino acids. CDR3 loop: CASTLESSYEQYF. The CDR3, as DNA: TGCGCCAGCACACTGGAGAGCTCCTACGAGCAGTACTTC.

The J gene is TRBJ2-1, the V gene TRBV6-1; TRBD2 matches 11 bases. The CDR3 contains 16 residues. The germline V gene has CDR1 MNHNS and CDR2 SASEGT. J lost 6 bases, V lost 4 bases, and 8 bases had no gene match. The CDR3, as DNA: TGTGCCAGCAGTGTTCTAGCGGGAGGTTCGGTCAATGAGCAGTTCTTC. It codes for CASSVLAGGSVNEQFF.

The chain joins TRBV5-4 to TRBJ2-5; 12 bases align to TRBD2. The CDR3 totals 15 residues. CDR1 is SGHNT, CDR2 YYREEE, per germline (reference sequence). The V and J ends lost 4 bases and 5 bases, in that order; junction bases with no gene match: 6. The CDR3 sequence is CASSPRTSGGETQYF. The CDR3 DNA sequence: TGTGCCAGCAGCCCGAGAACTAGCGGGGGGGAGACCCAGTACTTC.

This rearrangement joins TRBV10-3 to TRBJ1-1; D remains unclear. The CDR3 loop spans 13 amino acids. The germline V gene has CDR1 ENHRY and CDR2 SYGVKD. Trimming took 2 bases from V and 2 from J, leaving 6 bases between them. The CDR3 sequence: CAISERGNTEAFF. The CDR3 DNA follows: TGTGCCATCAGTGAGCGGGGAAACACTGAAGCTTTCTTT.

The genes are TRBV2 and TRBJ1-2; D possibly corresponds to TRBD1 (6 bases). Germline loops: CDR1 SNHLY, CDR2 FYNNEI. The V end lost 3 bases, the J end lost 8 bases, and 7 bases lay between the germline ends. The CDR3 covers 11 residues. The CDR3 DNA reads TGTGCCAGCAGTGACAGGGGCGGCTACACCTTC. This translates into CASSDRGGYTF.

The J gene is TRBJ2-5, the V gene TRBV19; 8 bases match TRBD1. This CDR3 has 15 amino acids. Trimming took 3 bases from V and 5 from J; bases not matched to a gene: 8. Germline V gene sequence: CDR1 LNHDA, CDR2 SQIVND (reference sequence). The CDR3 is CASSIGAGGRETQYF. The CDR3 bases are TGTGCCAGTAGTATTGGGGCAGGGGGCCGGGAGACCCAGTACTTC. The variable domain in full, with the rest retrieved from reference TRBV19 and TRBJ2-5, is DGGITQSPKYLFRKEGQNVTLSCEQNLNHDAMYWYRQDPGQGLRLIYYSQIVNDFQKGDIAEGYSVSREKKESFPLTVTSAQKNPTAFYLCASSIGAGGRETQYFGPGTRLLVL.

This clone came up once. The rearrangement uses TRBV6-6 and TRBJ2-3; 9 bases are a match to TRBD2. With V trimmed by 4 bases and J by 6 bases, 8 bases remained unmatched. The CDR3 runs 15 residues. Germline loops: CDR1 MNHNY, CDR2 SVGAGI (reference sequence). The CDR3, as DNA: TGTGCCAGCAGTTTAATAGCGGGAGTTGGCGATACGCAGTATTTT. This translates into CASSLIAGVGDTQYF.

The chain is built from TRBV5-5 and TRBJ2-2, with 7 bases matching TRBD1. The germline V gene has CDR1 SGHKS and CDR2 YYEKEE (reference sequence). The CDR3 consists of 16 residues. With 1 base clipped from V and 1 base from J, the junction kept 4 bases outside the gene matches. CDR3 DNA: TGTGCCAGCAGCTTGCACAGGGGTGAGAACACCGGGGAGCTGTTTTTT. It yields the protein CASSLHRGENTGELFF. Full variable domain (rest looked up from reference TRBV5-5 and TRBJ2-2): DAGVTQSPTHLIKTRGQQVTLRCSPISGHKSVSWYQQVLGQGPQFIFQYYEKEERGRGNFPDRFSARQFPNYSSELNVNALLLGDSALYLCASSLHRGENTGELFFGEGSRLTVL.

CDR3 protein: CASIGSSYEQYF. In nucleotides, the CDR3 is TGTGCCAGCATCGGCAGTTCTTACGAGCAGTACTTC. This sequence joins TRBV28 and TRBJ2-7; D is undetermined. The CDR3 covers 12 residues. Trimming removed 7 bases from V and 4 bases from J, with 11 bases in between. The germline V gene encodes CDR1 MDHEN and CDR2 SYDVKM. The whole variable domain, filled in from reference TRBV28 and TRBJ2-7, reads DVKVTQSSRYLVKRTGEKVFLECVQDMDHENMFWYRQDPGLGLRLIYFSYDVKMKEKGDIPEGYSVSREKKERFSLILESASTNQTSMYLCASIGSSYEQYFGPGTRLTVT.

This chain uses TRBV19 with TRBJ2-2; TRBD2 matches 8 bases. With 7 bases clipped from V and 6 bases from J, the junction kept 4 bases outside the gene matches. Germline V gene data show CDR1 as LNHDA and CDR2 as SQIVND (reference sequence). CDR3 length: 13 residues. As DNA, the CDR3 is TGTGCCAGTAATGGCGGGAGGCCCGGGGAGCTGTTTTTT. Translating it yields CASNGGRPGELFF.

The V call is TRBV7-2, the J call TRBJ2-2; D may match TRBD1 or TRBD2 (6 bases each). Looked up from germline, CDR1 is SGHTA and CDR2 is FQGNSA. V was pared by 5 bases and J by 7 bases, with 20 bases between. The CDR3 runs to 16 residues. CDR3 sequence (DNA): TGTGCCAGCAGCCGGGTGTGGGGGGCGCAGGGCGGGGAGCTGTTTTTT. Protein: CASSRVWGAQGGELFF.

The chain recombines TRBV7-3 with TRBJ2-3, with a possible D match to TRBD2 (6 bases). The V and J ends lost 4 bases and 6 bases respectively, with 26 bases between them. Per the germline V gene, CDR1 is SGHTA and CDR2 is FQGTGA. The CDR3 is 18 residues long. The CDR3 reads CASSSKRYGTSPGDTQYF. CDR3 in DNA: TGTGCCAGCAGCTCCAAGAGATACGGGACTTCGCCCGGGGATACGCAGTATTTT.

The chain links TRBV16 to TRBJ1-4; D ambiguous. The CDR3 runs 14 residues. Germline values: CDR1 KGHSY, CDR2 FQNENV. The ends were cut back, 6 bases at V and 8 bases at J, with 16 bases in the middle. In DNA, the CDR3 is TGTGCCAGCAGTCTTCGGGCTCCCGGCGAAAAACTGTTTTTT. Translated, it gives CASSLRAPGEKLFF.

This clone was counted once. The chain carries TRBV7-2 and TRBJ1-2; D unclear. Germline V gene lookup returns CDR1 SGHTA and CDR2 FQGNSA. CDR3 size: 13 residues. V was shortened by 1 base and J by 4 bases, with 7 bases between the two germline ends. CDR3 sequence reads: CASSLEQSYGYTF. CDR3 in DNA: TGTGCCAGCAGCTTAGAGCAGAGCTATGGCTACACCTTC.